The source of this TCR beta chain is a study of CD8 T cells in ankylosing spondylitis. Points from the study as a whole: Those disease-linked clones were CD8+; they were also relatively rare in peripheral blood. It appeared that ankylosing spondylitis blood was characterized by a TCR beta motif of 8 or 9 highly homologous variants.

Comments on this clonotype: Its target is unknown.

This CDR3 is 14 amino acids long. Trimming stripped 7 bases from V and 1 base from J, with 10 bases between. As the method for making TCR beta libraries, quantitative 5'-RACE with molecular barcodes was used. In TCRdb, the 5' RACE reads were re-called with MiXCR into one record per CDR3 protein. The table records 250,000 to 300,000 distinct CDR3 sequences, approximately 20% of them present only once. This TCR was sampled from a male donor with ankylosing spondylitis or in good health (not recorded which). The chain joins TRBV12-3 or TRBV12-4 to TRBJ2-2; the D is unclear. The sequencing input was blood, either unsorted or a sorted T cell fraction (not recorded which). The CDR3 DNA reads as TGTGCCAGCACCCGAGTCCTGAACACCGGGGAGCTGTTTTTT. Translating it yields CASTRVLNTGELFF.